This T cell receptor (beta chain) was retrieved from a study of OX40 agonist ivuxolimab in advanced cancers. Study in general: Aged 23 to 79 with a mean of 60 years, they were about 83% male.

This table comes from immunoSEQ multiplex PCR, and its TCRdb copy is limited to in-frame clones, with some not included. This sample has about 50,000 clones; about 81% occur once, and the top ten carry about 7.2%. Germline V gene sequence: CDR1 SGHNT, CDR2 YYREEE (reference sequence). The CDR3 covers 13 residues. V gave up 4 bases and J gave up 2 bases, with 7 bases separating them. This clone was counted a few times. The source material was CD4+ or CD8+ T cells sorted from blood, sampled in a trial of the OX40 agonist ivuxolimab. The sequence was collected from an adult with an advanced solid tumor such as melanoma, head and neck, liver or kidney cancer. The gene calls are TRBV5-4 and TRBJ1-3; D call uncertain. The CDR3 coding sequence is TGTGCCAGCAGCCAATCGGCTGGAAACACCATATATTTT. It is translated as CASSQSAGNTIYF.